What follows is one T cell receptor (beta chain) and its context. The antigen is not known. The data were taken from a study of shared clonotypes between healthy human individuals. Overall study results and limits: It was anticipated that sequencing depth would influence how many clonotypes donors shared.

The protocol was immunoSEQ multiplex PCR, while the TCRdb copy is restricted to in-frame clones and leaves out a portion. The sample lists about 1 million clones, roughly 75% occurring once. Naive CD45RA+ and memory CD45RA-negative subsets were split from CD4+ cells. The CDR3 has 11 residues. Sample: memory CD4+ T cells sorted from blood. The sample's subset: CD45RA-negative fraction. The sequence derives from a man between 18 and 29 years old in good health. The chain carries TRBV21-1 and TRBJ2-7; no check of the table's D call, TRBD1, against the DNA was made. TRBV21-1 represents a pseudogene. The CDR3 DNA reads as TGTGCCAGCAGCAAAAGACAGGAGCAGTACTTC. Translating it yields CASSKRQEQYF.